This is a list of T cell receptor beta chains from one sample in a study of cytomegalovirus exposure and HLA in healthy donors. Sequenced by immunoSEQ multiplex PCR; TCRdb stores in-frame clones only, minus some. The sample records about 110,000 clones, around 74% being singletons. The sample consisted of PBMCs. The receptors were sampled from a woman aged 40 to 49 in good health and CMV-seropositive. Both conserved end residues are part of each CDR3. D genes are given only for firm matches. Clone size appears in some rows only: once, few, many, or a class for an expanded clone.

TRBV5-4,NA,NA,TRBJ2-7,14,TGTGCCAGCAGCACGACAGTTGACTCCTACGAGCAGTACTTC,CASSTTVDSYEQYF
TRBV4-3,TRBD1,NA,TRBJ1-1,18,TGCGCCAGCAGCCAAGATCTACAGGGGGCTTGGATGAACACTGAAGCTTTCTTT,CASSQDLQGAWMNTEAFF
TRBV4-1,TRBD1,NA,TRBJ2-7,14,TGCGCCAGCAGCCAGGCAGGGACAGGACGCGAGCAGTACTTC,CASSQAGTGREQYF
TRBV12-5,TRBD1,NA,TRBJ1-4,17,TGTGCTAGTGCTCCTCCGGACAGGGGAAGTACTAATGAAAAACTGTTTTTT,CASAPPDRGSTNEKLFF
TRBV7-2,TRBD1,NA,TRBJ2-4,12,TGTGCCAGCAGCCTGGACAGGGGTATTCAGTACTTC,CASSLDRGIQYF
TRBV23-1,NA,NA,TRBJ2-2,13,TGCGCCAGCTCCCGGAGCGGGACCGGGGAGCTGTTTTTT,CASSRSGTGELFF
TRBV7-6,TRBD1,NA,TRBJ2-1,17,TGTGCCAGCAGCTTAGGGCTGCGCAGGGGGATTCGGAATGAGCAGTTCTTC,CASSLGLRRGIRNEQFF
TRBV18,NA,NA,TRBJ2-6,16,TGTGCCAGCTCACCACGGTCGGGTGCTGGGGCCAACGTCCTGACTTTC,CASSPRSGAGANVLTF
TRBV19,NA,NA,TRBJ2-2,13,TGTGCCAGTAGTAAAGGGAGAGGCGGGGAGCTGTTTTTT,CASSKGRGGELFF
TRBV28,TRBD2,NA,TRBJ2-1,16,TGTGCCAGCAGTTTTACCATGGCGGGGGGTTACAATGAGCAGTTCTTC,CASSFTMAGGYNEQFF
TRBV7-2,NA,NA,TRBJ1-5,18,TGTGCCAGCAGCTTAGTGGTATCGGCAGGTTTTAGCAATCAGCCCCAGCATTTT,CASSLVVSAGFSNQPQHF
TRBV5-6,TRBD1,NA,TRBJ1-4,15,TGTGCCAGCAGCTCTCAACAGGGGGCATCTGAAAAACTGTTTTTT,CASSSQQGASEKLFF
TRBV10-3,TRBD2,NA,TRBJ2-7,19,TGTGCCATCAGTGAACACAGGGACCGAGATAGCGGGAGGGTATACGAGCAGTACTTC,CAISEHRDRDSGRVYEQYF
TRBV11-2,TRBD2,NA,TRBJ2-3,15,TGTGCCAGCAGCTTAGTGGCGGGAGCGGCAGATACGCAGTATTTT,CASSLVAGAADTQYF
TRBV9,NA,NA,TRBJ2-3,14,TGTGCCAGCAGCGCTTTGGAGCCCCCAGATACGCAGTATTTT,CASSALEPPDTQYF
TRBV5-1,NA,NA,TRBJ2-7,13,TGCGCCAGCAGCCGGACTTATACCTACGAGCAGTACTTC,CASSRTYTYEQYF
TRBV11-2,NA,NA,TRBJ1-5,15,TGTGCCAGCAGCCCCCGGGGGTTTCGGAGTCAGCCCCAGCATTTT,CASSPRGFRSQPQHF
TRBV27,TRBD2,NA,TRBJ2-3,16,TGTGCCAGCCGACAGTTTCGACTAGCGGTTGCAGATACGCAGTATTTT,CASRQFRLAVADTQYF
TRBV10-3,NA,NA,TRBJ1-3,17,TGTGCCATCGGTGGGCAGGGAAAAGTAGGCTCTGGAAACACCATATATTTT,CAIGGQGKVGSGNTIYF
TRBV5-1,TRBD1,once,TRBJ1-3,19,TGCGCCAGCAGCTTGGTCTCTTTAATGACAGGGAACTCTGGAAACACCATATATTTT,CASSLVSLMTGNSGNTIYF
TRBV5-6,NA,NA,TRBJ2-7,13,TGTGCCAGCAGCCGCTCCGGGGTCGGAGAGCAGTACTTC,CASSRSGVGEQYF
TRBV9,NA,NA,TRBJ1-2,14,TGTGCCAGCAGCAAAGTTGCCGCGTACTATGGCTACACCTTC,CASSKVAAYYGYTF
TRBV27,NA,few,TRBJ1-5,15,TGTGCCAGCAGTTTTCACAGGGAAAACAATCAGCCCCAGCATTTT,CASSFHRENNQPQHF
TRBV6-5,NA,few,TRBJ2-5,15,TGTGCCAGCAGCCGAACCCCCCCCGGGGAAGAGACCCAGTACTTC,CASSRTPPGEETQYF
TRBV5-6,NA,NA,TRBJ1-1,14,TGTGCCAGCAGCTTGGCAGGGCCGGACACTGAAGCTTTCTTT,CASSLAGPDTEAFF
TRBV27,NA,NA,TRBJ2-3,15,TGTGCCAGCAGTTTGGCTCCGGGACTTAAAGATACGCAGTATTTT,CASSLAPGLKDTQYF
TRBV29-1,NA,NA,TRBJ2-5,15,TGCAGCGTTAGGCTGGGGCAAGCGGGCGGGGAGACCCAGTACTTC,CSVRLGQAGGETQYF
TRBV5-6,TRBD1,NA,TRBJ2-1,14,TGTGCCAGCAGCTTGGGACAGGGCCTCGATGAGCAGTTCTTC,CASSLGQGLDEQFF
TRBV5-1,TRBD2,NA,TRBJ2-5,15,TGCGCCAGCAGCTTGGGCGGGAGTAGGGAAGAGACCCAGTACTTC,CASSLGGSREETQYF
TRBV5-1,NA,NA,TRBJ2-6,17,TGCGCCAGCAGCTTGGCCAGACAGAGCTCTGGGGCCAACGTCCTGACTTTC,CASSLARQSSGANVLTF
TRBV19,TRBD1,few,TRBJ1-5,16,TGTGCCAGTAGGCAGGACAGGGCCTTGAGCAATCAGCCCCAGCATTTT,CASRQDRALSNQPQHF
TRBV2,NA,few,TRBJ2-3,12,TGTGCCAGCAGTGAAACAGGGCTTACGCAGTATTTT,CASSETGLTQYF
TRBV7-3,TRBD1,NA,TRBJ2-2,17,TGTGCCAGCAGCTTTAATCCCGACAGGGAGAGGACCGGGGAGCTGTTTTTT,CASSFNPDRERTGELFF
TRBV28,NA,NA,TRBJ1-5,15,TGTGCCAGCAGTTCAGGCAGGGCCGGCGGCAGGCCCCAGCATTTT,CASSSGRAGGRPQHF
TRBV5-1,TRBD1,NA,TRBJ1-2,17,TGCGCCAGCAGCTTGCGAGTGGGGACAGCCTCTAACTATGGCTACACCTTC,CASSLRVGTASNYGYTF
TRBV5-1,TRBD1,NA,TRBJ2-6,17,TGCGCCAGCAGATGGGTCGCAGGGGGCTCTGGGGCCAACGTCCTGACTTTC,CASRWVAGGSGANVLTF
TRBV27,NA,NA,TRBJ2-5,15,TGTGCCAGCAGTTTACGGGAGCTGGGACAAGAGACCCAGTACTTC,CASSLRELGQETQYF
TRBV19,NA,NA,TRBJ1-1,13,TGTGCCAGTAGTATAATCACCGGGACTGAAGCTTTCTTT,CASSIITGTEAFF
TRBV25-1,TRBD1,NA,TRBJ2-7,16,TGTGCCAGCAGTGAATCGGGGACAGGGAGCTCCTACGAGCAGTACTTC,CASSESGTGSSYEQYF
TRBV7-2,TRBD1,NA,TRBJ1-2,18,TGTGCCAGCAGCTTAGCCCCTTACAGAGACAGGGGGCTTATTGGCTACACCTTC,CASSLAPYRDRGLIGYTF
TRBV27,NA,few,TRBJ2-7,16,TGTGCCAGCAGTTTGGATTTTAGGGGCGGAACCTACGAGCAGTACTTC,CASSLDFRGGTYEQYF
TRBV2,NA,few,TRBJ2-2,12,TGTGCCAGCAGTGTCGAGCCCGGGGAGCTGTTTTTT,CASSVEPGELFF
TRBV21-1,NA,NA,TRBJ1-5,15,TGTGCCAGCAGCAGTGGGACAGGACCAAATCAGCCCCAGCATTTT,CASSSGTGPNQPQHF
TRBV11-1,NA,NA,TRBJ2-3,13,TGTGCCAGCAGCCCCGTCACTACAGATACGCAGTATTTT,CASSPVTTDTQYF
TRBV7-8,TRBD2,NA,TRBJ2-3,19,TGTGCCAGCAGCCCAACCGCCGCGGGGGGGCCCCGGGTGGCAGATACGCAGTATTTT,CASSPTAAGGPRVADTQYF
TRBV29-1,NA,once,TRBJ1-2,14,TGCAGCGTCGTCGGTTCAAGAGAAAACTATGGCTACACCTTC,CSVVGSRENYGYTF
TRBV7-9,NA,NA,TRBJ1-2,17,TGTGCCAGCAGCGGGTTTGCATTACCGGGAGGCCCCGCGGGCTACACCTTC,CASSGFALPGGPAGYTF
TRBV4-3,TRBD2,few,TRBJ2-1,19,TGCGCCAGCAGCCAAGATCCGCCACGGTCTAGCGGGGGGGCAGATGAGCAGTTCTTC,CASSQDPPRSSGGADEQFF
TRBV11-3,NA,NA,TRBJ1-1,13,TGTGCCAGCAGCGCCTCGGGGAACACTGAAGCTTTCTTT,CASSASGNTEAFF
TRBV29-1,NA,few,TRBJ1-2,14,TGCAGCGTTGGCATTGACAGCACTTTCTATGGCTACACCTTC,CSVGIDSTFYGYTF
TRBV2,NA,NA,TRBJ2-2,13,TGTGCCAGCAGGGACAGTGGAACCGGGGAGCTGTTTTTT,CASRDSGTGELFF
TRBV27,TRBD1,NA,TRBJ1-1,18,TGTGCCAGCAGTTCAATGGGGGACAGGGTCTTCGGTAACACTGAAGCTTTCTTT,CASSSMGDRVFGNTEAFF
TRBV6-4,TRBD1,NA,TRBJ2-7,17,TGTGCCAGCAGTGACGAGGGACAGGGGGACGGGTTGGCCGAGCAGTACTTC,CASSDEGQGDGLAEQYF
TRBV11-2,TRBD2,NA,TRBJ2-7,16,TGTGCCAGCAGCCCGGGGACTAGCGGGCCGTCCTACGAGCAGTACTTC,CASSPGTSGPSYEQYF